The clone carrying this TCR beta chain was counted ten times or more. These data originate in a study of neurological immune-mediated disorders. V lost 3 bases and J lost 3, with 6 bases in between. Germline V gene lookup returns CDR1 MDHEN and CDR2 SYDVKM. The CDR3 length is 12 residues. The output of every sequencing run, over 180 million TCR-beta sequences, came from 15-18 subjects. TCRdb analysed the 5' RACE reads with MiXCR anew, one entry per CDR3 protein. This sample yields some 19,000 distinct CDR3 sequences, of which roughly 14% are seen a single time; roughly 15% belongs to the top ten. V gene TRBV28 combines with J gene TRBJ2-7; D ambiguous. This receptor was taken from a female donor with HTLV-1-associated myelopathy (HAM/TSP). Sequencing was carried out using PBMCs. In nucleotides, the CDR3 is TGTGCCAGCAGTTTTACTATCTACGAGCAGTACTTC. Its protein is CASSFTIYEQYF. Filled out from reference TRBV28 and TRBJ2-7, the complete variable domain reads DVKVTQSSRYLVKRTGEKVFLECVQDMDHENMFWYRQDPGLGLRLIYFSYDVKMKEKGDIPEGYSVSREKKERFSLILESASTNQTSMYLCASSFTIYEQYFGPGTRLTVT.